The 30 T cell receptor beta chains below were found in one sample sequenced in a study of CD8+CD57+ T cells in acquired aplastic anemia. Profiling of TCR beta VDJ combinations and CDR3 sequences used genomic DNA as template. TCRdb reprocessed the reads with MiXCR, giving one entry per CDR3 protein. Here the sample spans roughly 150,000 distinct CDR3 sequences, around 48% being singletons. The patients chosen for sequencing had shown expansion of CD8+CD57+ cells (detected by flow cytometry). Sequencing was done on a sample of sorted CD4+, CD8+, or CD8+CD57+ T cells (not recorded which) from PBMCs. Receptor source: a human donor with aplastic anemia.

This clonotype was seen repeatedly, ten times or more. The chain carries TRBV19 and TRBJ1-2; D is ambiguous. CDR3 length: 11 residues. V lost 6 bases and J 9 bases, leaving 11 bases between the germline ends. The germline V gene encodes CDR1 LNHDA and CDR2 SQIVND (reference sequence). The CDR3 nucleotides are TGTGCCAGTAGCGCAGCGGGTAGCTACACCTTC. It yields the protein CASSAAGSYTF.

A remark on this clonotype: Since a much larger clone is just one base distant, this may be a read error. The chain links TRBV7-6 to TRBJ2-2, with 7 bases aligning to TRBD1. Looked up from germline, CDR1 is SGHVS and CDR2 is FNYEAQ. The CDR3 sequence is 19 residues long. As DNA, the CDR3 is TGTGCCAGCAGCTTAGTGCTTCGACCGGGAACAGGGGTCTCCGGGGAGCCGTTTTTT. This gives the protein CASSLVLRPGTGVSGEPFF.

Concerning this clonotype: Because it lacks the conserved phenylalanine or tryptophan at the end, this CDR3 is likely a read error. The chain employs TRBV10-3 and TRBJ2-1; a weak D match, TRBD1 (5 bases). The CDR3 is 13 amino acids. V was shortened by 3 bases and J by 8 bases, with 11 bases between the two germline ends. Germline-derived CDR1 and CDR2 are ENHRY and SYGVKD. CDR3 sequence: CAISDRGWDEQFL. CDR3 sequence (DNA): TGTGCCATCAGTGATAGGGGTTGGGATGAGCAGTTCCTC.

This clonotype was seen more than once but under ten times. The CDR3 spells CASSQTSGFTDTQYF. CDR3 nucleotide sequence: TGTGCCAGCAGTCAGACTAGCGGATTCACAGATACGCAGTATTTT. This chain links TRBV25-1 with TRBJ2-3, with 9 positions matching TRBD2. Germline values: CDR1 MGHDK, CDR2 SYGVNS. The CDR3 totals 15 residues. The V segment lost 5 bases and the J segment 2 bases; nucleotides outside the gene matches: 5. The full variable domain, completed using reference TRBV25-1 and TRBJ2-3, is EADIYQTPRYLVIGTGKKITLECSQTMGHDKMYWYQQDPGMELHLIHYSYGVNSTEKGDLSSESTVSRIRTEHFPLTLESARPSHTSQYLCASSQTSGFTDTQYFGPGTRLTVL.

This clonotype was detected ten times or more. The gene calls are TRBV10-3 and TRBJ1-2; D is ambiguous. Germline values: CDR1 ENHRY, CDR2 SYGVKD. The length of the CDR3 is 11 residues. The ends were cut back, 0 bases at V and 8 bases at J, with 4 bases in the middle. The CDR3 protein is CAISESGGYTF. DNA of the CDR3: TGTGCCATCAGTGAGTCGGGAGGCTACACCTTC.

Here the CDR3 reads CATSDPGQGPADTQYF. Here the CDR3 DNA reads TGTGCCACCAGTGATCCGGGACAGGGACCCGCAGATACGCAGTATTTT. This chain joins TRBV24-1 and TRBJ2-3; TRBD1 agrees at 9 bases. V shed 3 bases and J 4 bases; nucleotides not matched to a gene: 7. The CDR3 is made up of 16 amino acids. CDR1 is KGHDR, CDR2 SFDVKD, per germline.

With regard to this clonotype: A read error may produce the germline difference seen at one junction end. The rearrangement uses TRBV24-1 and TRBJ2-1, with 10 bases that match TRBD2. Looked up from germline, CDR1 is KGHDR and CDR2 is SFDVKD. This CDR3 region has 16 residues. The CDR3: CATSDPSGSHYNEQFF. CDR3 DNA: TGTGCCACCAGTGACCCTAGCGGGAGCCACTACAATGAGCAGTTTTTC.

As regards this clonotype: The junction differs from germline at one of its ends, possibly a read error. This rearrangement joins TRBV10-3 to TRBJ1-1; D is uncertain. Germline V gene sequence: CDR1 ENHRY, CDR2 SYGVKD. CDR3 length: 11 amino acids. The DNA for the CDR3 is TGTGCCATCAGTGGTAGTGGGATACTGGTCTTT. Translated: CAISGSGILVF.

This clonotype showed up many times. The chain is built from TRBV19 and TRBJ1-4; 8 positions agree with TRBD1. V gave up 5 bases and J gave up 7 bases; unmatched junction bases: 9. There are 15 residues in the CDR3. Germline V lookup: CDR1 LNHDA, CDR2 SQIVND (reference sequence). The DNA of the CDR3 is TGTGCCAGTAGTCTCGGACAGGGCGGGGGTGAAAAACTGTTTTTT. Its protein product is CASSLGQGGGEKLFF.

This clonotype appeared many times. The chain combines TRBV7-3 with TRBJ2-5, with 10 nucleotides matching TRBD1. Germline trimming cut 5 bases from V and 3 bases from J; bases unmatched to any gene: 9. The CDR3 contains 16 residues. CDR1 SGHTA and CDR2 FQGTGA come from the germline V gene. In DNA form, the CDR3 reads TGTGCCAGCAGCCCCGGGACAGGGGCGGGGGAAGAGACCCAGTACTTC. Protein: CASSPGTGAGEETQYF.

In DNA form, the CDR3 reads TGTGCCACCAGCGGATCGGGGCTTCCCATTGAGCAGTTCTTC. It encodes CATSGSGLPIEQFF. The chain combines TRBV15 with TRBJ2-1, with D tentatively TRBD1 or TRBD2 (5 bases each). CDR3 size: 14 residues. Germline values: CDR1 LNHNV, CDR2 YYDKDF (reference sequence). Trimming took 5 bases from V and 9 from J, leaving 17 bases between them.

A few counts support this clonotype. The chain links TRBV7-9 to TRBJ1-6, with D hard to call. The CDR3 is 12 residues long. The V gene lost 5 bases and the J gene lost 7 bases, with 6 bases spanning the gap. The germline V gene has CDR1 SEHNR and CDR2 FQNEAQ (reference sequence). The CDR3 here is CASSPGNSPLHF. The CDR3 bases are TGTGCCAGCAGCCCGGGGAATTCACCCCTCCACTTT.

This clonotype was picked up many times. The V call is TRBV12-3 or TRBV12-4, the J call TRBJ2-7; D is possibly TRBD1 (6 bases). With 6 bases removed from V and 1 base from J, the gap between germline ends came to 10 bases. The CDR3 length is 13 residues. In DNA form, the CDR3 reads TGTGCCAGCAGGGGGGCCGGGTCCTACGAGCAGTACTTC. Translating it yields CASRGAGSYEQYF.

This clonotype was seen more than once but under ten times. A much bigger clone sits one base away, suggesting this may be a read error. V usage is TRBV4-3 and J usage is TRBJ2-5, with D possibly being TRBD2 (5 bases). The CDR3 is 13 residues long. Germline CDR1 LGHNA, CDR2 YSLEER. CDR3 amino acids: CAGSPMAGETQYF. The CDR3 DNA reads TGCGCCGGCAGCCCCATGGCGGGAGAGACCCAGTACTTC.

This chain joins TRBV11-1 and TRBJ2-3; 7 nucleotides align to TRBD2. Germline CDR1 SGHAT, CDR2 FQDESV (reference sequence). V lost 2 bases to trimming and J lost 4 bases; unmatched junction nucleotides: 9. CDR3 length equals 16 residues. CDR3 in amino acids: CASSLWGGTGSDTQYF. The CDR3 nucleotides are TGTGCCAGCAGCTTATGGGGGGGTACCGGATCAGATACGCAGTATTTT.

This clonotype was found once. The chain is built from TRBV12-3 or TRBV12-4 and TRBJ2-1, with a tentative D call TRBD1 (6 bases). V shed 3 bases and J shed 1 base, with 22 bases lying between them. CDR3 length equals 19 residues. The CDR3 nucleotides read TGTGCCAGCAGTTTGCGGACTCTACAGGGTCGAAGTTCCTACAATGAGCAGTTCTTC. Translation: CASSLRTLQGRSSYNEQFF.

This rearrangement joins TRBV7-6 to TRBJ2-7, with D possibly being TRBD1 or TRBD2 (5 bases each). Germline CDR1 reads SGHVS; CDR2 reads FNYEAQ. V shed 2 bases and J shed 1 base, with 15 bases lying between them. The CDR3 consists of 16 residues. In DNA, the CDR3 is TGTGCCAGCAGCTTATCCACTGGGACGCGTTCCTACGAGCAGTACTTC. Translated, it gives CASSLSTGTRSYEQYF.

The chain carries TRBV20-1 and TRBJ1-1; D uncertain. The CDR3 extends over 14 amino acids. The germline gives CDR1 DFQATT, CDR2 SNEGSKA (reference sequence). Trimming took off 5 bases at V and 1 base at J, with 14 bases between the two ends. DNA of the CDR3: TGCAGTGCTCTTTGGCCGGGATCGAACACTGAAGCTTTCTTT. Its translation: CSALWPGSNTEAFF.

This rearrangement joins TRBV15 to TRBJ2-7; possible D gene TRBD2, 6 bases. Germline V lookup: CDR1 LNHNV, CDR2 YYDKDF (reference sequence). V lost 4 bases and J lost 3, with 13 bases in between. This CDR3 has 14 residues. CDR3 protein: CATSTLVGGYEQYF. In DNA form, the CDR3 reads TGTGCCACCAGCACTTTAGTCGGGGGCTACGAGCAGTACTTC.

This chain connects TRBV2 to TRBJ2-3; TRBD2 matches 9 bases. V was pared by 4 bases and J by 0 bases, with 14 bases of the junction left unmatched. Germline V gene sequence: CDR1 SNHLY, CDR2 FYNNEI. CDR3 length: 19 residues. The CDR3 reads CASSALPNEAGGSTDTQYF. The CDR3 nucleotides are TGTGCCAGCAGTGCGCTGCCAAATGAAGCGGGGGGAAGCACAGATACGCAGTATTTT. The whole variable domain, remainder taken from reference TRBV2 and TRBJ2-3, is EPEVTQTPSHQVTQMGQEVILRCVPISNHLYFYWYRQILGQKVEFLVSFYNNEISEKSEIFDDQFSVERPDGSNFTLKIRSTKLEDSAMYFCASSALPNEAGGSTDTQYFGPGTRLTVL.

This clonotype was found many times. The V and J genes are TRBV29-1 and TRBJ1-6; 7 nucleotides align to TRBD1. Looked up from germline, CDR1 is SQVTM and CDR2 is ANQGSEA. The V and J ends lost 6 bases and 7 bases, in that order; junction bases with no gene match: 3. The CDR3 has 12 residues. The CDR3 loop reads CSVRGENSPLHF. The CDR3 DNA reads TGCAGCGTCAGGGGGGAGAATTCACCCCTCCACTTT.

This chain's CDR3 is CASSPGQGSNEKLFF. Written as DNA, the CDR3 is TGCGCCAGCAGCCCAGGACAGGGTTCTAATGAAAAACTGTTTTTT. The chain employs TRBV5-1 and TRBJ1-4; 8 bases fit TRBD1. V lost 4 bases to trimming and J lost 3 bases; unmatched junction nucleotides: 5. The V gene's germline CDR1 is SGHRS and CDR2 YFSETQ. The CDR3 totals 15 residues.

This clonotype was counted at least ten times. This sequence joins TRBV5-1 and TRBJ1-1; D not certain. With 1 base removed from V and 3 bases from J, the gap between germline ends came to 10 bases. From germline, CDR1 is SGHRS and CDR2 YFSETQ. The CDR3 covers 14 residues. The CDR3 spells CASSLQRPDTEAFF. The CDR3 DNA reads TGCGCCAGCAGCTTGCAACGGCCGGACACTGAAGCTTTCTTT.

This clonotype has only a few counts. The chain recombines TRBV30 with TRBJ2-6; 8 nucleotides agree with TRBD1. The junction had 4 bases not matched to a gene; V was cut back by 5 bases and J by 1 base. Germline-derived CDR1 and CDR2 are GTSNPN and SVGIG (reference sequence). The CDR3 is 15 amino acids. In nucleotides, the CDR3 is TGTGCCTGGGGACAGGGAGGATCTGGGGCCAACGTCCTGACTTTC. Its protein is CAWGQGGSGANVLTF. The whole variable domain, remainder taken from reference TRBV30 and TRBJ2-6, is SQTIHQWPATLVQPVGSPLSLECTVEGTSNPNLYWYRQAAGRGLQLLFYSVGIGQISSEVPQNLSASRPQDRQFILSSKKLLLSDSGFYLCAWGQGGSGANVLTFGAGSRLTVL.

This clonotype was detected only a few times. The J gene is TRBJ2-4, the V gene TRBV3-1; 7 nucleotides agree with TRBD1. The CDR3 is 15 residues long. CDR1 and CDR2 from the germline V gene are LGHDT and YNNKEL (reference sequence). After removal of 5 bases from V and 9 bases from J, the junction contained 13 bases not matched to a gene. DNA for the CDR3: TGTGCCAGCAGCTTGAAAGGGGGCGAGGTTGGCATTCAGTACTTC. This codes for CASSLKGGEVGIQYF. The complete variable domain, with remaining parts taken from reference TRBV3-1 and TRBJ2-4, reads DTAVSQTPKYLVTQMGNDKSIKCEQNLGHDTMYWYKQDSKKFLKIMFSYNNKELIINETVPNRFSPKSPDKAHLNLHINSLELGDSAVYFCASSLKGGEVGIQYFGAGTRLSVL.

The DNA of the CDR3 is TGCAGTGCTAACGGACAGGGCTACGAGCAGTACTTC. Translated: CSANGQGYEQYF. The gene calls are TRBV20-1 and TRBJ2-7, with 8 bases identical to TRBD1. The CDR3 is 12 residues long. Germline lookup yields CDR1 DFQATT and CDR2 SNEGSKA (reference sequence). J gave up 3 bases and V 4 bases, and 2 bases lay outside the gene matches.

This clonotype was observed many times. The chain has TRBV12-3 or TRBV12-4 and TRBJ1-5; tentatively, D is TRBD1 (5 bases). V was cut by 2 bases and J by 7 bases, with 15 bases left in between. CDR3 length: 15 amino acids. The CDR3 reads CASSLTAGTDQPQHF. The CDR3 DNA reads TGTGCCAGCAGTTTAACGGCAGGGACGGACCAGCCCCAGCATTTT.

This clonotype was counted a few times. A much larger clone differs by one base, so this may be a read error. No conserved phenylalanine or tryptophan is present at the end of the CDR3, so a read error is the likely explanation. CDR3 region: CASSVEASMDTQYL. In nucleotides, the CDR3 is TGTGCCAGCAGCGTAGAGGCTAGCATGGATACGCAGTATCTT. The chain couples TRBV9 to TRBJ2-3, with a possible D match to TRBD2 (5 bases). CDR3 length: 14 amino acids. Germline loops: CDR1 SGDLS, CDR2 YYNGEE. Trimming shortened V by 0 bases and J by 6 bases, and 11 bases separated the two germline ends.

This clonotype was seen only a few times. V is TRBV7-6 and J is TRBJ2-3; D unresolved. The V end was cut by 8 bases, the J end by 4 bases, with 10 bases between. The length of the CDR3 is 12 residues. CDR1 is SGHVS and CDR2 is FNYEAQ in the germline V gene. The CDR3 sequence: CASRGVSDTQYF. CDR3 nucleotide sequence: TGTGCCAGCCGTGGAGTTTCAGATACGCAGTATTTT.

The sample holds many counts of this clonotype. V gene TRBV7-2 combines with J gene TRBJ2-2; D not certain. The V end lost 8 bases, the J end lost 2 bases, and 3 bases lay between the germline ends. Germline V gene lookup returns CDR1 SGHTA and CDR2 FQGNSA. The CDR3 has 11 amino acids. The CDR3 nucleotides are TGTGCCAGCTCAAACACCGGGGAGCTGTTTTTT. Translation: CASSNTGELFF.